The clone carrying this TCR beta chain has only a few counts. Its antigen is not identified. The assay was immunoSEQ multiplex PCR, and TCRdb's table has in-frame clones only and misses some. The sample records over 80,000 clones, approximately 75% being singletons. Documented time point: week 47, end of study. Mutant IDH1 20-mer peptide, at 300 ug, made up each vaccine dose, with topical imiquimod. The data were obtained in a study of a mutant IDH1 vaccine in newly diagnosed glioma. At the level of the study: Patients were started on vaccination 4-6 weeks after radiotherapy alone, or with temozolomide cycles. Treated patients had a mean age of approximately 40 years and a roughly 62% male, roughly 40% female split. In the visit schedule, V12 fell in week 35, while V13 fell in week 47.

The sequencing used PBMCs, collected from a glioma patient whose treatment included an IDH1 peptide vaccine. The clonotype was recovered from a man aged 40-55 years with glioma.

In nucleotides, the CDR3 is TGTGCCAGCACCCAAACAGGGTCGGGCACTGAAGCTTTCTTT. Translating gives CASTQTGSGTEAFF. This chain connects TRBV6-5 to TRBJ1-1; TRBD1 might be the D (6 bases). Germline loops: CDR1 MNHEY, CDR2 SVGAGI. The CDR3 extends over 14 amino acids. V was shortened by 7 bases and J by 4 bases, with 16 bases between the two germline ends.